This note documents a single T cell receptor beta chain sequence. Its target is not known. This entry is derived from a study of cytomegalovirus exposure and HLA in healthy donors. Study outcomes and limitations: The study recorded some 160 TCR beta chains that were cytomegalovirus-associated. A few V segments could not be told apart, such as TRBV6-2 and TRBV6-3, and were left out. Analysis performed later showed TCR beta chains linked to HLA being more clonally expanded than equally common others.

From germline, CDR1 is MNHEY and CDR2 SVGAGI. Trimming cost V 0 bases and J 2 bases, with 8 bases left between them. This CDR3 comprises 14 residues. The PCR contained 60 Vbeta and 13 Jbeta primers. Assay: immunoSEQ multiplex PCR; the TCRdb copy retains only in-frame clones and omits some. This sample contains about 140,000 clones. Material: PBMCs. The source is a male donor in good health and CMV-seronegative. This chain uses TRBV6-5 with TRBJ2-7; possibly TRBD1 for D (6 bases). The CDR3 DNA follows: TGTGCCAGCAGTTACTCGCAGGGGACCTACGAGCAGTACTTC. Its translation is CASSYSQGTYEQYF.